This T cell receptor (beta chain) was sequenced in a study of metastatic and nonmetastatic thyroid tumors. TCRdb re-called the PCR reads via MiXCR. The repertoire includes about 18,000 clones, about 32% of them detected once, and about 25% sits in the top ten. Patients had received no treatment of any kind before thyroid surgery. By share of the sample, this clone is medium-sized. The V gene end was trimmed by 8 bases and the J gene end by 7 bases; junction bases not matched to a gene: 11. Germline lookup yields CDR1 MNHEY and CDR2 SVGEGT. The CDR3 is 16 amino acids. This TCR was recovered from a male donor with papillary thyroid cancer or a benign thyroid nodule (not recorded which). Some clones in this sample may be carry-over from other donors' samples. Sequenced sample: tumor tissue. This chain connects TRBV6-2 or TRBV6-3 to TRBJ1-6; 10 bases are a match to TRBD1. The CDR3 DNA reads TGTGCCAGCTCCGACCCACGGACAGGGGGAAATTCACCCCTCCACTTT. This codes for CASSDPRTGGNSPLHF.